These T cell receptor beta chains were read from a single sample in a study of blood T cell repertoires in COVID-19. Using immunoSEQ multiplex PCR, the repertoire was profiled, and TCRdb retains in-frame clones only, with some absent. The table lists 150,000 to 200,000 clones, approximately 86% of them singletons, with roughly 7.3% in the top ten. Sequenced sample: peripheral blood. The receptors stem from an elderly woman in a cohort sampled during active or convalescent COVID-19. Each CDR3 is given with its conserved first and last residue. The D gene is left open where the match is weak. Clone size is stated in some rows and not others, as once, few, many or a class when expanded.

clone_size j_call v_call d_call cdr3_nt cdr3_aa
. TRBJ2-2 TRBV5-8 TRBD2 TGTGCCAGCAGCTTGAGCGGGAGGGCTGGGACCGGGGAGCTGTTTTTT CASSLSGRAGTGELFF
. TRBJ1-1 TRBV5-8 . TGTGCCCGCGGACAGTTGAACACTGAAGCTTTCTTT CARGQLNTEAFF
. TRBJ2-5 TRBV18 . TGTGCCAGCTCACGCGAGATGAAAGAGACCCAGTACTTC CASSREMKETQYF
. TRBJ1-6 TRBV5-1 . TGCGCCAGCAGCTCATCCTTCCGGGTCCCAAATTCACCCCTCCACTTT CASSSSFRVPNSPLHF
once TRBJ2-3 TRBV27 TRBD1 TGTGCCAGCAGTTTTGTAGGACAGGGAAGCACAGATACGCAGTATTTT CASSFVGQGSTDTQYF
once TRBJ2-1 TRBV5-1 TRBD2 TGCGCCAGCAGCTTGGACCTAGCGGGTAATAATGAGCAGTTCTTC CASSLDLAGNNEQFF
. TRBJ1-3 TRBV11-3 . TGTGCCAGCAGCCCCCAATCGGAGAACACCATATATTTT CASSPQSENTIYF
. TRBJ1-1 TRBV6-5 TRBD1 TGTGCCAGCAGTTTGACCTTCGGACAGGGAGCCGAGGGGGCTTTCTTT CASSLTFGQGAEGAFF
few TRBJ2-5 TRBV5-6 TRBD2 TGTGCCAGCAGCTCCCGGACTAGCGGCCCCAGTGCCGAGACCCAGTACTTC CASSSRTSGPSAETQYF
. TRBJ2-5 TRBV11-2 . TGTGCCAGCAGCCCCGCGGCAGGGCAAGAGACCCAGTACTTC CASSPAAGQETQYF
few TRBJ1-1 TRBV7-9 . TGTGCCAGCAGCTGGAAGAGGAGGGATACTGAAGCTTTCTTT CASSWKRRDTEAFF
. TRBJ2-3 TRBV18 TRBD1 TGTGCCAGCTCACCCAGAGGGACAGGGGGCATTACAGATACGCAGTATTTT CASSPRGTGGITDTQYF
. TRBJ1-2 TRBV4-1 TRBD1 TGCGCCAGCAGCCACGCTACAGGGGGGGGTTATGGCTACACCTTC CASSHATGGGYGYTF
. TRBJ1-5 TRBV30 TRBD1 TGTGCCTGGAGTGTAACAGGGGGACAGCCCCAGCATTTT CAWSVTGGQPQHF
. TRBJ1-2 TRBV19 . TGTGCCAGTAGTATATGGGGCAGCGGGGACTATGGCTACACCTTC CASSIWGSGDYGYTF
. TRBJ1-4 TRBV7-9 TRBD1 TGTGCCAGCAGCCCCACGACAGGGGCTAATGAAAAACTGTTTTTT CASSPTTGANEKLFF
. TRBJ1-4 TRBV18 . TGTGCCAGCTCACCACCCATACAGGGTGATGAAAAACTGTTTTTT CASSPPIQGDEKLFF
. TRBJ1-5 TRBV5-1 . TGCGCCAGCAGCAATGGACTTAGTGAGCCCCAGCATTTT CASSNGLSEPQHF
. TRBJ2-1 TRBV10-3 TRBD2 TGTGCCATCAGTGATACAGCGGGAGGGCACAATGAGCAGTTCTTC CAISDTAGGHNEQFF
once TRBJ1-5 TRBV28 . TGTGCCAGCCGGAACTCAGGGAATCAGCCCCAGCATTTT CASRNSGNQPQHF
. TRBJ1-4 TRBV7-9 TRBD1 TGTGCCAGCAGCTTGTCGACAGGGCCTAATGAAAAACTGTTTTTT CASSLSTGPNEKLFF
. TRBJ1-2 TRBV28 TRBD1 TGTGCCAGCAGTTTAGTTCAGGGGGGCTATGGCTACACCTTC CASSLVQGGYGYTF
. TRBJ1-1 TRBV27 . TGTGCCAGCAGTTTAGCCGGGAACACTGAAGCTTTCTTT CASSLAGNTEAFF
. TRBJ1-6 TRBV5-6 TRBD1 TGTGCCAGCAGGACCGGGACAGGGGGCTTTTTTGGTTCACCCCTCCACTTT CASRTGTGGFFGSPLHF
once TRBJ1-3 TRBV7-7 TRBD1 TGTGCTAGCAGCTTATCGGGACAGGGCACTTCTGGAAACACCATATATTTT CASSLSGQGTSGNTIYF
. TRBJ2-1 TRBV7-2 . TGTGCCAGCAGCTACGCTAGCAGGAATGAGCAGTTCTTC CASSYASRNEQFF
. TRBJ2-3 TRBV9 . TGTGCCAGCAGCGTAGAGCAGCGGGGCACAGATACGCAGTATTTT CASSVEQRGTDTQYF
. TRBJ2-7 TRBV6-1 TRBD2 TGTGCCAGCAGTGAAAGCGGGACCGCCTACGAGCAGTACTTC CASSESGTAYEQYF
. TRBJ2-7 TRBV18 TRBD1 TGTGCCAGCTCACCACCGCAACAGGGGGTGTACGAGCAGTACTTC CASSPPQQGVYEQYF
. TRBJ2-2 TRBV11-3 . TGTGCCAGCAGCGTTAGTACCTCCGGGGAGCTGTTTTTT CASSVSTSGELFF
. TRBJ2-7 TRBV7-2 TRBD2 TGTGCCAGCAGCTTAGTAGTCGCCGGGGGGAGCTCCTACGAGCAGTACTTC CASSLVVAGGSSYEQYF
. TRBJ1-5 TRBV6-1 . TGTGCCAGCAGTGAACAGGCCCCTAGCAATCAGCCCCAGCATTTT CASSEQAPSNQPQHF
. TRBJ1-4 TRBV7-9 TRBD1 TGTGCCAGCAGCTTCATAGACAGGGATGGGGAAAAACTGTTTTTT CASSFIDRDGEKLFF
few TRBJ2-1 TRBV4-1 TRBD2 TGCGCCAGCAGCCAGGTCGACCTGGGACTAGCGGGATACAATGAGCAGTTCTTC CASSQVDLGLAGYNEQFF
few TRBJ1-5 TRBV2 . TGTGCCAGCCAAACCGGGATGGGCAATCAGCCCCAGCATTTT CASQTGMGNQPQHF
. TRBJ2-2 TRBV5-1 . TGCGCCAGCAGCTTGGTTTCCCTAGCGAATTTTCCCGGGGAGCTGTTTTTT CASSLVSLANFPGELFF
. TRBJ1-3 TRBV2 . TGTGCCAGCAGTGGAGGGAGTGGGATACACTCTGGAAACACCATATATTTT CASSGGSGIHSGNTIYF
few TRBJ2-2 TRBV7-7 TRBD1 TGTGCCAGCAGTTTGGGACAGGGGAAAACCGGGGAGCTGTTTTTT CASSLGQGKTGELFF
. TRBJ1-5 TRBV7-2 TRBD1 TGTGCCAGCAGCTCATCATGGACAGGGAGCAATCAGCCCCAGCATTTT CASSSSWTGSNQPQHF
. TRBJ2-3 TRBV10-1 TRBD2 TGCGCCAGCAGTGGGACCGGGACTAGGGCAGATACGCAGTATTTT CASSGTGTRADTQYF
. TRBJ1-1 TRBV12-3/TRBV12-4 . TGTGCCAGCACCTTGGGGGGTCGTACTGAAGCTTTCTTT CASTLGGRTEAFF
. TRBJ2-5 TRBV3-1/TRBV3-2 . TGTGCCAGCAGCCGAGAGACGGGCCAAGAGACCCAGTACTTC CASSRETGQETQYF
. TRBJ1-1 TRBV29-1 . TGCAGCGTTAGTGGAGGTAACACTGAAGCTTTCTTT CSVSGGNTEAFF
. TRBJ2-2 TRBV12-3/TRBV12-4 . TGTGCCAGCAGTTCGGGCGGGGAGCTGTTTTTT CASSSGGELFF
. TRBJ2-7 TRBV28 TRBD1 TGTGCCAGCAGTTTATACCGACAGGGGACCAAGTACGAGCAGTACTTC CASSLYRQGTKYEQYF
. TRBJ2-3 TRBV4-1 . TGCGCCAGCAGCCAAGAACCTCACCCGAGCCGCACAGATACGCAGTATTTT CASSQEPHPSRTDTQYF
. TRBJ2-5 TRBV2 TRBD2 TGTGCCAGCAGTTCACTAGCGGGAGGGCCGGCAGAGACCCAGTACTTC CASSSLAGGPAETQYF
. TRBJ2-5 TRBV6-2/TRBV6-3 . TGTGCCAGCAGCCCTGCCTTGGTACAGGGGAGGAGGGAGACCCAGTACTTC CASSPALVQGRRETQYF
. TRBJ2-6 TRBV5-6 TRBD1 TGTGCCAGCAGGGACAGGGGACCCTCTGGGGCCAACGTCCTGACTTTC CASRDRGPSGANVLTF
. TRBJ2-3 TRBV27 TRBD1 TGTGCCAGCAGTTTCCTAAGACAGGGCCAGTCCCAAAGCACAGATACGCAGTATTTT CASSFLRQGQSQSTDTQYF
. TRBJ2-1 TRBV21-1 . TGTGCCAGCAGCAAATTTGGGACACACTACAATGAGCAGTTCTTC CASSKFGTHYNEQFF
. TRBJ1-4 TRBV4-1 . TGCGCCAGCAGACACAGCGGGCTAACTAATGAAAAACTGTTTTTT CASRHSGLTNEKLFF
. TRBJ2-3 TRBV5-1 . TGCGCCAGCAGCTTACCGCAGGGTGTCGCAGATACGCAGTATTTT CASSLPQGVADTQYF
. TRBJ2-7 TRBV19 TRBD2 TGTGCCAGTAGTCCTGGACTAGCGGGGTCTTCCTACGAGCAGTACTTC CASSPGLAGSSYEQYF
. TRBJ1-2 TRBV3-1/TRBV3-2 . TGTGCCAGCAGCCCTTTAAGGGAGGGCTATGGCTACACCTTC CASSPLREGYGYTF
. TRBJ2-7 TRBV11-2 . TGTGCCAGCAGCACACAGGGCTACGAGCAGTACTTC CASSTQGYEQYF
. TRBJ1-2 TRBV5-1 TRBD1 TGCGCCAGCAGCTTTAGGGGGCCTGAGTTCGTGGATTTCCTATATGGCTACACCTTC CASSFRGPEFVDFLYGYTF
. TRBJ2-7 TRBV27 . TGTGCCAGCAGTCGCAGGGCGGGGAGGATCTACGAGCAGTACTTC CASSRRAGRIYEQYF